Presented here are 17 T cell receptor beta chains from one specimen sequenced in a study of T cells in localized non-small cell lung cancer. Some clones are missing from TCRdb's copy, which holds only in-frame ones; the method was immunoSEQ multiplex PCR. The data show more than 70,000 clones, 80% to 90% seen once. The input for sequencing was peripheral blood, taken before any cancer treatment. These receptor sequences come from a man aged 40 to 75 with stage I lung adenocarcinoma.

The CDR3 DNA reads TGTGCCAGCAGTTTAAACACCGGGGAGCTGTTTTTT. Protein: CASSLNTGELFF. This chain links TRBV28 with TRBJ2-2, with no clear D. Trimming removed 2 bases from V and 2 bases from J, with 0 bases in between. This CDR3 has 12 residues. CDR1 is MDHEN, CDR2 SYDVKM, per germline.

The chain carries TRBV7-3 and TRBJ2-7, with D maybe TRBD1 (6 bases). Germline V lookup: CDR1 SGHTA, CDR2 FQGTGA. V was shortened by 1 base and J by 3 bases, with 13 bases between the two germline ends. This CDR3 has 15 residues. This chain's CDR3 is CASSLKQGGNYEQYF. CDR3 coding DNA: TGTGCCAGCAGCTTAAAACAGGGTGGGAACTACGAGCAGTACTTC.

The chain combines TRBV30 with TRBJ1-6; TRBD1 aligns across 7 bases. The length of the CDR3 is 14 residues. Germline V gene lookup returns CDR1 GTSNPN and CDR2 SVGIG (reference sequence). Trimming took 2 bases from V and 6 from J; bases not matched to a gene: 4. The CDR3 DNA sequence: TGTGCCTGGAGTAGGGGGACAGCTAATTCACCCCTCCACTTT. Its translation is CAWSRGTANSPLHF.

V gene TRBV19 combines with J gene TRBJ1-5, with 7 nucleotides matching TRBD1. The CDR3 consists of 14 residues. CDR1 LNHDA and CDR2 SQIVND come from the germline V gene (reference sequence). The V gene end was trimmed by 4 bases and the J gene end by 3 bases; junction bases not matched to a gene: 3. As DNA, the CDR3 is TGTGCCAGTAGTAAGGGACAGAACAATCAGCCCCAGCATTTT. Its protein product is CASSKGQNNQPQHF.

CDR3 in DNA: TGCGCCAGCAGCCTCATCCAGGGCGGGGGCTACGAGCAGTACTTC. Its translation is CASSLIQGGGYEQYF. This chain uses TRBV4-1 with TRBJ2-7, with 7 bases lining up with TRBD2. The CDR3 contains 15 residues. J was trimmed by 3 bases and V by 4 bases; bases with no gene match: 9. Germline CDR1 is MGHRA and CDR2 is YSYEKL.

The CDR3 DNA sequence: TGTGCCAGCAGCTTAGTATCAGGGGGGTCAACCTACGAGCAGTACTTC. It encodes CASSLVSGGSTYEQYF. The V and J genes are TRBV7-2 and TRBJ2-7; D is perhaps TRBD1 (7 bases). V lost 1 base and J lost 2, with 15 bases in between. The germline V gene has CDR1 SGHTA and CDR2 FQGNSA. The CDR3 covers 16 residues. Full variable domain (outside the CDR3, taken from reference TRBV7-2 and TRBJ2-7): GAGVSQSPSNKVTEKGKDVELRCDPISGHTALYWYRQSLGQGLEFLIYFQGNSAPDKSGLPSDRFSAERTGGSVSTLTIQRTQQEDSAVYLCASSLVSGGSTYEQYFGPGTRLTVT.

The rearrangement links TRBV19 to TRBJ2-1; D gene ambiguous. The CDR3 runs 11 residues. Germline V lookup: CDR1 LNHDA, CDR2 SQIVND (reference sequence). V lost 4 bases, J lost 4 bases, and 2 bases lay in between. CDR3 coding DNA: TGTGCCAGTAGTACATACAATGAGCAGTTCTTC. As protein: CASSTYNEQFF.

The V gene is TRBV27, the J gene TRBJ2-7; 9 nucleotides line up with TRBD2. J was trimmed by 5 bases and V by 1 base; bases with no gene match: 6. This CDR3 comprises 15 residues. Germline values: CDR1 MNHEY, CDR2 SMNVEV (reference sequence). In DNA, the CDR3 is TGTGCCAGCAGTTTATTTAGCGGGAGCTTCCACGAGCAGTACTTC. This gives the protein CASSLFSGSFHEQYF.

This clone was found a few times. This chain connects TRBV28 to TRBJ1-1, with D perhaps TRBD1 (5 bases). V lost 6 bases and J lost 5, with 16 bases in between. Germline V gene sequence: CDR1 MDHEN, CDR2 SYDVKM. The length of the CDR3 is 14 residues. The CDR3 loop reads CASRYRRTTTEAFF. The DNA of the CDR3 is TGTGCCAGCAGGTACAGGAGGACTACGACTGAAGCTTTCTTT.

The gene calls are TRBV27 and TRBJ1-5, with 7 bases lining up with TRBD1. The CDR3 runs to 14 residues. The V gene's germline CDR1 is MNHEY and CDR2 SMNVEV (reference sequence). J lost 2 bases, V lost 5 bases, and 3 bases had no gene match. CDR3 bases: TGTGCCAGCAGTGACGGGACAGGCAATCAGCCCCAGCATTTT. This translates into CASSDGTGNQPQHF.

The rearrangement uses TRBV11-2 and TRBJ1-1; 7 bases fit TRBD1. Germline-derived CDR1 and CDR2 are SGHAT and FQNNGV. Unmatched junction bases numbered 7, after V lost 2 bases and J lost 4 bases. The CDR3 loop spans 15 amino acids. The CDR3 DNA is TGTGCCAGCAGCTTATCTAGGGGGCTTAGCACTGAAGCTTTCTTT. Protein sequence: CASSLSRGLSTEAFF.

The J gene is TRBJ2-1, the V gene TRBV5-4; 10 nucleotides match TRBD1. Germline V gives CDR1 SGHNT, CDR2 YYREEE (reference sequence). The J segment lost 13 bases and the V segment lost 1 base, leaving 11 bases of the junction unmatched. CDR3 length: 15 amino acids. CDR3 residues: CASSLWTGGLAEQFF. The CDR3, as DNA: TGTGCCAGCAGCTTGTGGACAGGGGGACTTGCCGAACAGTTCTTC.

V is TRBV7-2 and J is TRBJ2-2, with TRBD1 as a possible D gene (5 bases). Trimming stripped 1 base from V and 0 bases from J, with 6 bases between. Germline V gives CDR1 SGHTA, CDR2 FQGNSA. This CDR3 region has 15 residues. This CDR3 is CASSLGGANTGELFF. The CDR3, as DNA: TGTGCCAGCAGCTTAGGGGGCGCGAACACCGGGGAGCTGTTTTTT.

A few counts support this clone. The chain employs TRBV5-5 and TRBJ2-7; D is perhaps TRBD1 or TRBD2 (5 bases each). Germline V lookup: CDR1 SGHKS, CDR2 YYEKEE (reference sequence). V lost 1 base and J 0 bases, leaving 11 bases between the germline ends. The CDR3 loop spans 15 amino acids. The CDR3 DNA sequence: TGTGCCAGCAGCTTGAGGGCAGGGAGCTCCTACGAGCAGTACTTC. This translates into CASSLRAGSSYEQYF. The full variable domain, its missing parts supplied by reference TRBV5-5 and TRBJ2-7, is DAGVTQSPTHLIKTRGQQVTLRCSPISGHKSVSWYQQVLGQGPQFIFQYYEKEERGRGNFPDRFSARQFPNYSSELNVNALLLGDSALYLCASSLRAGSSYEQYFGPGTRLTVT.

There are a few counts of this clone. The chain employs TRBV7-8 and TRBJ1-2; TRBD1 aligns across 9 bases. The CDR3 spans 12 residues. Germline V lookup: CDR1 SGHVS, CDR2 FQNEAQ. V gave up 3 bases and J gave up 10 bases; unmatched junction bases: 3. DNA of the CDR3: TGTGCCAGCAGCTTTGACAGGGGGGCCTACACCTTC. Its protein product is CASSFDRGAYTF.

This clone was seen more than once but under ten times. This sequence joins TRBV6-1 and TRBJ1-6; D perhaps matches TRBD1 (5 bases). The V end lost 2 bases, the J end lost 10 bases, and 15 bases lay between the germline ends. Germline CDR1 and CDR2: MNHNS and SASEGT. CDR3 length equals 15 residues. CDR3 coding DNA: TGTGCCAGCAGTGAATGGGGCCGGGACCGGTCACCCCTCCACTTT. As protein: CASSEWGRDRSPLHF.

The rearrangement links TRBV25-1 to TRBJ2-1; TRBD1 is a possible D gene (5 bases). V lost 2 bases to trimming and J lost 8 bases, with 7 bases between them. CDR3 length: 12 amino acids. Germline-derived CDR1 and CDR2 are MGHDK and SYGVNS. DNA for the CDR3: TGTGCCAGCAGTGAACAGGGCTATGAGCAGTTCTTC. It translates to CASSEQGYEQFF.